This T cell receptor (beta chain) was observed in a study of early T cells in non-severe SARS-CoV-2 infection. On the study more broadly: Bulk RNA taken from unsorted whole blood was sequenced, leaving chains unpaired.

The library protocol tagged individual cDNA molecules with unique molecular identifiers. TCRdb processed the 5' RACE reads anew with MiXCR; each CDR3 protein has one entry. Among about 88,000 distinct CDR3 sequences listed, more than 13% were seen once. Overall study findings and caveats: In VDJdb matching, anti-spike CD8 responses were favored while private and CD4 specificities went missing.

Germline CDR1 is MNHEY and CDR2 is SVGEGT. CDR3 size: 17 residues. This clonotype was counted a few times. Its matching antigen is unknown. The junction does not match germline at one end; this may be a read error. Sequences were obtained from whole blood. This sequence was found in an adult who was a healthcare worker with PCR-confirmed SARS-CoV-2 infection or an uninfected control (not recorded which). This sequence joins TRBV6-2 or TRBV6-3 and TRBJ2-1; TRBD2 matches at 8 bases. The CDR3 region is CASGSFSGATSHNEQFF. The CDR3 DNA follows: TGTGCCAGCGGTTCGTTTAGCGGGGCCACCTCCCACAATGAGCAGTTCTTC.